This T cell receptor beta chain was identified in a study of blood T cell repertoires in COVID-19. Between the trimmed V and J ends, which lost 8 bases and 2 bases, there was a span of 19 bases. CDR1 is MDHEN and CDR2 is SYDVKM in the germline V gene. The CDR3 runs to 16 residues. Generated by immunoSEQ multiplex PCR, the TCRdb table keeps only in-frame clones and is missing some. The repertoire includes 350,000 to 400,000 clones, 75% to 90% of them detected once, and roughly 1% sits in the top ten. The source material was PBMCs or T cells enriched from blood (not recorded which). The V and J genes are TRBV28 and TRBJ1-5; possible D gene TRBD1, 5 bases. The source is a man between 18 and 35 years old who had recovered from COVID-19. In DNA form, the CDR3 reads TGTGCCAGCCGTCCCCCCAGGGTAGGGCGCAATCAGCCCCAGCATTTT. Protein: CASRPPRVGRNQPQHF.